This T cell receptor (beta chain) derives from a study of T cells in Graves' hyperthyroidism and ophthalmopathy. The investigators amplified TCR beta CDR3 regions from RNA transcripts. With the HTBI primer set, the TCR CDR3 went through a first round of RT-PCR. One entry per CDR3 protein, called by TCRdb with MiXCR from the multiplex PCR reads. The table lists 340,000 or so distinct CDR3 sequences, 21% of them singletons. This clonotype has at least ten counts. CDR1 is MNHNS, CDR2 SASEGT, per germline. This CDR3 has 18 residues. Trimming cost V 5 bases and J 0 bases, with 20 bases left between them. The origin of this receptor is a woman aged 50 to 65 with Graves' hyperthyroidism. Sequenced: blood. The chain employs TRBV6-1 and TRBJ1-5; tentatively, D is TRBD1 (6 bases). The CDR3 spells CASSRRGQSTHSNQPQHF. The DNA for the CDR3 is TGTGCCAGCAGTCGACGCGGACAGTCAACCCATAGCAATCAGCCCCAGCATTTT.